This TCR beta chain was sequenced in a study of blood T cell repertoires in COVID-19. V lost 1 base, J lost 2 bases, and 8 bases lay in between. This CDR3 region has 14 residues. Germline V gene data show CDR1 as SGHTA and CDR2 as FQGNSA. Clones were sequenced by immunoSEQ multiplex PCR, and TCRdb holds only the in-frame ones, with some missing. Of roughly 250,000 clones in the sample, roughly 86% are singletons; the top ten hold around 0.8%. The sequence came from a woman aged 25 to 39 with acute or convalescent COVID-19. The genes are TRBV7-2 and TRBJ2-5; D remains ambiguous. Sequencing used peripheral blood. The CDR3 sequence is CASSLDGRQETQYF. Written as DNA, the CDR3 is TGTGCCAGCAGCTTAGACGGTAGACAAGAGACCCAGTACTTC.